The sequence of this T cell receptor (beta chain) was determined in a study of blood T cell repertoires in COVID-19. Background on the study: COVID-19 samples from acute and convalescent phases originated in the United States, Italy and Spain.

In the authors' methods: Nucleated cell number was recorded as an estimate derived from reference gene primer amplification. Here immunoSEQ multiplex PCR was the method, and the copy in TCRdb shows in-frame clones only, minus some. V and J calls and clone size follow that table, whereas D and trimming were derived from the DNA. Of a few hundred thousand clones listed, about nine tenths were seen once; the top ten hold approximately 0.94%. This clone was detected only once. Germline V gives CDR1 SGHRS, CDR2 YFSETQ. CDR3 length: 16 residues. With 1 base clipped from V and 6 bases from J, the junction kept 8 bases outside the gene matches.

The gene calls are TRBV5-1 and TRBJ2-3, with TRBD1 matching 10 bases. This TCR was sampled from a middle-aged woman who had recovered from COVID-19. The sample comprised peripheral blood. CDR3 in DNA: TGCGCCAGCAGCTTGACGGGACAGGGGCATTGGGATACGCAGTATTTT. Translation gives CASSLTGQGHWDTQYF.